One sample yielded the 12 T cell receptor beta chains listed below, sequenced in a study of T cell clusters in autoimmune cytopenias. Some 34,000 genome equivalents of blood DNA were amplified for TRB. One tube held mixed TRB-A and TRB-B primer pools for touch-down PCR. TCRdb re-called the multiplex PCR reads and shows each CDR3 protein once, DNA omitted. The sample's table shows under 4,000 distinct CDR3 sequences. What was sequenced was peripheral blood. The receptors stem from a human donor with an autoimmune cytopenia or autoimmune hepatitis (not recorded which).

Measured by frequency, this clonotype is medium-sized. The chain couples TRBV19 to TRBJ2-7; TCRdb selects TRBD2, and the lack of DNA leaves this call unchecked. The length of the CDR3 is 15 residues. The germline CDR1 and CDR2 sequences are LNHDA and SQIVND (reference sequence). CDR3 amino acids: CASTPPLAGDYEQYF.

The chain combines TRBV18 with TRBJ1-6. This CDR3 region has 16 residues. CDR1 is KGHSH, CDR2 LQKENI, per germline. The CDR3 sequence: CASSPSGAGSNSPLHF.

This clonotype is classed as medium-sized (0.01 to 0.1%) by frequency. CDR3 sequence: CASRTGNNSPLHF. The chain joins TRBV19 to TRBJ1-6; the D call of TRBD1 rests on TCRdb alone, since no DNA is present to check it. CDR3 size: 13 residues. The germline CDR1 and CDR2 sequences are LNHDA and SQIVND (reference sequence).

The chain links TRBV24-1 to TRBJ2-3. Germline-derived CDR1 and CDR2 are KGHDR and SFDVKD. The CDR3 loop spans 15 amino acids. The CDR3 sequence: CATSDLQGGTDTQYF.

This clonotype shows up as medium-sized by frequency. The V gene is TRBV5-6, the J gene TRBJ2-5; TCRdb reports TRBD1, a call that lacks DNA to check it against. The CDR3 has 15 residues. The germline gives CDR1 SGHDT, CDR2 YYEEEE. CDR3 in amino acids: CASSLLGTGVETQYF. Using reference TRBV5-6 and TRBJ2-5 for the parts outside the CDR3, the full variable domain is DAGVTQSPTHLIKTRGQQVTLRCSPKSGHDTVSWYQQALGQGPQFIFQYYEEEERQRGNFPDRFSGHQFPNYSSELNVNALLLGDSALYLCASSLLGTGVETQYFGPGTRLLVL.

CDR3 protein: CASSVGGGTGELFF. V gene TRBV12-3 or TRBV12-4 combines with J gene TRBJ2-2; TCRdb returns TRBD1, unconfirmable since there is no DNA. This CDR3 has 14 amino acids.

According to its frequency, this clonotype is medium-sized (0.01 to 0.1%). This chain uses TRBV6-6 with TRBJ1-4; TCRdb outputs TRBD1, but without DNA this stays unchecked. The germline V gene encodes CDR1 MNHNY and CDR2 SVGAGI (reference sequence). There are 19 residues in the CDR3. CDR3 in amino acids: CASSYLGRGFRATNEKLFF.

This clonotype registers medium-sized by frequency. The V gene is TRBV6-1, the J gene TRBJ2-1; TCRdb indicates TRBD2, and absent DNA this call remains unverified. The CDR3 has 15 residues. In germline, CDR1 is MNHNS, CDR2 SASEGT. CDR3 residues: CASGPTSGGANEQFF.

This clonotype is deemed medium-sized by its frequency. V and J are TRBV6-5 and TRBJ2-1; TCRdb lists TRBD1, though no DNA is available to test this call. CDR3 size: 16 residues. CDR1 MNHEY and CDR2 SVGAGI come from the germline V gene. CDR3 amino acids: CASSPRGDRAYNEQFF.

Considering frequency, this clonotype is medium-sized (0.01 to 0.1%). The rearrangement links TRBV6-2 or TRBV6-3 to TRBJ2-1; checking the TCRdb D call of TRBD1 is not possible without DNA. CDR3 length equals 16 residues. Germline V gene data show CDR1 as MNHEY and CDR2 as SVGEGT. CDR3: CASSPLGVAGTDEQFF.

The genes are TRBV20-1 and TRBJ2-1; TCRdb selects TRBD2, and the lack of DNA leaves this call unchecked. The germline CDR1 and CDR2 sequences are DFQATT and SNEGSKA (reference sequence). This CDR3 comprises 15 residues. CDR3 amino acids: CSARDLRESSYEQFF.

The chain uses TRBV4-2 and TRBJ2-7; TCRdb lists TRBD1, though no DNA is available to test this call. Per germline, CDR1 LGHNA and CDR2 YNFKEQ. CDR3 length equals 15 residues. The CDR3 sequence is CASSQAEGAGNEQYF.